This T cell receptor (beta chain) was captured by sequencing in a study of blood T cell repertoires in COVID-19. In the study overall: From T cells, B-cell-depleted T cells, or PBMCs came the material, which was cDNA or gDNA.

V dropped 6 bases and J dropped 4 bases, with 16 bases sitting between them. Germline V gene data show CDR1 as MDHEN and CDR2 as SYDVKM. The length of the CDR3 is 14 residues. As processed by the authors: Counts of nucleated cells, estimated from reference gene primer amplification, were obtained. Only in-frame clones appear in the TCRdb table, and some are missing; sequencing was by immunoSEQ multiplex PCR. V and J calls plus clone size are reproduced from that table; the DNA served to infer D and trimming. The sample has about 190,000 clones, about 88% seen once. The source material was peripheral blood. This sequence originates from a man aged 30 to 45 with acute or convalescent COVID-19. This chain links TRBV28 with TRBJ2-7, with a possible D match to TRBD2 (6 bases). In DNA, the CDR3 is TGTGCCAGCAGCCTAGGGACTCACCGATACGAGCAGTACTTC. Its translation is CASSLGTHRYEQYF.